The clone carrying this T cell receptor (beta chain) was observed a few times. The antigen remains undetermined. Unique molecular identifiers tagged the TCRbeta library. TCRdb recomputed calls from the PCR reads with MiXCR, one row per CDR3 protein. The profile shows roughly 490,000 distinct CDR3 sequences, 10% to 12% of them singletons. Germline values: CDR1 LNHNV, CDR2 YYDKDF (reference sequence). The CDR3 has 18 amino acids. V gave up 1 base and J gave up 0 bases; unmatched junction bases: 11. The sample originates from a study of T-cell reconstitution after alpha-beta-depleted transplantation in children. Whole-study results and caveats: There were reportedly several hundred expanded graft clones from which alpha-beta T cells came about two months after transplant. There were some patients whose high TCRbeta diversity at day 60 came from surviving recipient T cells and thymic progenitors. Most T-cell counts and diversity one year after the transplant came from T cells that were newly produced.

This chain uses TRBV15 with TRBJ1-2, with 7 nucleotides matching TRBD1. Sequenced here: PBMCs, mostly from graft donor cells, sampled 180 days after TCRalphabeta/CD19-depleted stem cell transplant. The receptor comes from a female patient younger than 10 who had a stem cell transplant for aplastic anemia, so the T cells may come from the graft donor. CDR3 bases: TGTGCCACCAGCAGAGGACAGGGAACTTACTTAACTAACTATGGCTACACCTTC. This gives the protein CATSRGQGTYLTNYGYTF.